What follows are 8 T cell receptor beta chains derived from one specimen sequenced in a study of early T cells in non-severe SARS-CoV-2 infection. TCRdb re-called the 5' RACE reads with MiXCR, one entry per CDR3 protein. Here the sample spans over 60,000 distinct CDR3 sequences, over 9% being singletons. The sample here was whole blood, taken at baseline. Receptors originate from an adult who was a healthcare worker with PCR-confirmed SARS-CoV-2 infection or an uninfected control (not recorded which).

The genes are TRBV5-5 and TRBJ1-1; no clear D gene. V shed 0 bases and J shed 1 base, with 13 bases lying between them. In germline, CDR1 is SGHKS, CDR2 YYEKEE (reference sequence). CDR3 length: 16 residues. The CDR3 bases are TGTGCCAGCAGCTTGGGGCTGAGGGCCAGGAACACTGAAGCTTTCTTT. It is translated as CASSLGLRARNTEAFF.

The chain employs TRBV28 and TRBJ1-1, with D hard to call. Germline V gene sequence: CDR1 MDHEN, CDR2 SYDVKM. Trimming pared 7 bases from V and 5 bases from J, leaving 5 bases between. This CDR3 has 10 amino acids. The CDR3 region is CASKRTEAFF. The CDR3 region has the DNA TGTGCCAGCAAGAGGACTGAAGCTTTCTTT.

This clonotype was counted only a few times. A junction end diverges from the germline sequence, so it may reflect a read error. Written as DNA, the CDR3 is TGTTCCAGCAGCTTACAGTCCCGAACTGAAGCTTTCTTT. Its translation: CSSSLQSRTEAFF. The chain carries TRBV7-2 and TRBJ1-1; D not resolved. The germline V gene encodes CDR1 SGHTA and CDR2 FQGNSA. The CDR3 has 13 amino acids.

In this sample, this clonotype turned up once. The rearrangement joins TRBV20-1 to TRBJ2-7, with 9 positions matching TRBD2. There are 18 residues in the CDR3. V shed 0 bases, J shed 0 bases, and the junction held 12 bases outside the gene matches. Germline V gene sequence: CDR1 DFQATT, CDR2 SNEGSKA (reference sequence). The CDR3 DNA sequence: TGCAGTGCTAGAGATCTGGGGCTAGCGGGACAAAGCTCCTACGAGCAGTACTTC. Translation: CSARDLGLAGQSSYEQYF.

The J gene is TRBJ2-7, the V gene TRBV30; 9 bases agree with TRBD1. After removal of 1 base from V and 6 bases from J, the junction contained 13 bases not matched to a gene. The CDR3 is 16 residues long. CDR1 and CDR2 from the germline V gene are GTSNPN and SVGIG (reference sequence). CDR3 protein: CAWSGPGTGSLGEQYF. CDR3 bases: TGTGCCTGGAGTGGGCCCGGGACAGGGTCCCTCGGCGAGCAGTACTTC.

The sample holds a few counts of this clonotype. The chain combines TRBV20-1 with TRBJ2-7, with D tentatively TRBD2 (5 bases). Germline V CDR1 and CDR2: DFQATT, SNEGSKA (reference sequence). The germline V and J ends were trimmed by 1 base and 1 base, with 8 bases remaining between them. The CDR3 covers 13 residues. CDR3 DNA: TGCAGTGCTAGAGGAGAGGGATCCTACGAGCAGTACTTC. Protein product: CSARGEGSYEQYF.

The sample holds many counts of this clonotype. The chain carries TRBV6-4 and TRBJ2-1; 10 bases map to TRBD2. J gave up 2 bases and V 5 bases, and 3 bases lay outside the gene matches. Germline CDR1 MRHNA, CDR2 SNTAGT. The CDR3 contains 15 residues. This CDR3 is CASSRLAGTYNEQFF. The CDR3 nucleotides read TGTGCCAGCAGTCGACTAGCGGGTACCTACAATGAGCAGTTCTTC.

J is TRBJ2-1 and V is TRBV6-6, with D possibly being TRBD2 (6 bases). The CDR3 loop spans 16 amino acids. Germline loops: CDR1 MNHNY, CDR2 SVGAGI (reference sequence). With 0 bases removed from V and 4 bases from J, the gap between germline ends came to 13 bases. This CDR3 is CASSYSINLAYNEQFF. The CDR3 region has the DNA TGTGCCAGCAGTTACTCGATAAACCTAGCGTACAATGAGCAGTTCTTC.